This TCR beta chain was observed in a study of blood T cell repertoires in COVID-19. The germline V gene encodes CDR1 MDHEN and CDR2 SYDVKM. This CDR3 has 15 residues. The V and J ends lost 2 bases and 5 bases respectively, with 16 bases between them. Participant-reported clinical history was the basis for cohort assignment. As handled by the study authors: Estimated nucleated cell counts came from reference gene primer amplification. Generated by immunoSEQ multiplex PCR, the TCRdb table keeps only in-frame clones and is missing some. D and trimming were read from the DNA, whereas the V and J calls and clone size are those reported in that table. Of some 110,000 clones in the sample, 84% were seen once.

This sequence joins TRBV28 and TRBJ2-7, with D tentatively TRBD1 (6 bases). This receptor was taken from a woman aged 25-40 years who had recovered from COVID-19. Sample: PBMCs or T cells enriched from blood (not recorded which). The CDR3 sequence is CASSLALQGSDEQYF. The CDR3 DNA sequence: TGTGCCAGCAGTTTAGCGCTACAGGGTAGTGACGAGCAGTACTTC.